A selection of T cell receptor beta chains follows, all from one sample in a study of blood T cell repertoires in COVID-19. Profiled with immunoSEQ multiplex PCR; TCRdb holds only in-frame clones, not every one. The sample has about 360,000 clones, about 88% seen once. The sample comprised peripheral blood. The receptors were sampled from a human donor in a cohort sampled during active COVID-19. Both conserved end residues are part of each CDR3.

V gene	J gene	CDR3 protein
TRBV18	TRBJ2-7	CASSPVIGTGIYEQYF
TRBV7-3	TRBJ2-3	CASSLGGGSDTQYF
TRBV7-8	TRBJ1-5	CASSSGQGPVSNQPQHF
TRBV7-3	TRBJ1-1	CASSSQGNTEAFF
TRBV5-1	TRBJ2-1	CASSFAGGPNEQFF
TRBV4-1	TRBJ1-3	CASSQDGDRGHGNTIYF
TRBV2	TRBJ1-2	CASSYGLGSGYTF
TRBV7-6	TRBJ2-5	CASSLDGTSRETQYF
TRBV3-1/TRBV3-2	TRBJ1-2	CASSQPGTGTFYGYTF
TRBV7-2	TRBJ1-3	CASSFIGGGLAGNTIYF
TRBV5-1	TRBJ2-5	CASSFSSGIQETQYF
TRBV5-5	TRBJ2-3	CASKIPGLADTQYF
TRBV5-8	TRBJ2-7	CASSFEGGEQYF
TRBV6-1	TRBJ2-5	CASSEANGYQETQYF
TRBV2	TRBJ2-3	CASSEGTSGRDTDTQYF
TRBV4-2	TRBJ1-2	CASSPGTGEASYGYTF
TRBV6-1	TRBJ1-3	CASSEALWTADSGNTIYF
TRBV19	TRBJ1-6	CASSPRDRNSPLHF
TRBV19	TRBJ2-7	CASRSRVTPYEQYF
TRBV6-5	TRBJ1-6	CASSYSFTGVNSPLHF
TRBV25-1	TRBJ2-1	CASSESRSREQFF
TRBV12-5	TRBJ1-1	CASGLVSRGAILNTEAFF
TRBV28	TRBJ2-6	CASSFREAGANVLTF
TRBV16	TRBJ2-1	CASSQGAYNEQFF
TRBV19	TRBJ2-5	CASSIVSQETQYF
TRBV18	TRBJ2-5	CASSPTGAQETQYF
TRBV29-1	TRBJ1-1	CSALVDQGNTEAFF
TRBV6-5	TRBJ2-3	CASRGGRSTDTQYF
TRBV5-1	TRBJ1-2	CASSPGGSGYGYTF
TRBV19	TRBJ2-7	CASSRSTPSGTAGSYEQYF
TRBV10-2	TRBJ2-7	CASTNTREQYF
TRBV6-1	TRBJ1-1	CASSEARGTGSNTEAFF